This TCR beta chain was retrieved from a study of shared clonotypes between healthy human individuals (dated by TCRdb to 2019 to 2021). For context, the study as a whole: The cohort included three men and a couple of women between 18 and 49 years of age. For each donor, three plates each were used for CD4 naive and CD4 memory, two plates were used for CD8 naive, and one plate was used for CD8 memory. To estimate repertoire size and how much clonotypes are shared between individuals, the study performed deep sequencing of blood TCR repertoires from roughly five healthy adults. Libraries were prepared and TCR repertoires were sequenced by different laboratories using diverse techniques, in order to increase sequencing depth and limit assay-specific biases. Leukapheresis yielded between about 0.94 and 9 billion PBMCs per donor.

TCR CDR3 regions were amplified from genomic DNA by multiplex PCR using the deep immunoSEQ assay. Genomic DNA extracted from each cell subset was distributed evenly over all wells of several immunoSEQ 96-well plates, and each plate served as one replicate. For sorted subsets, around 200 ng genomic DNA, equal to tens of thousands of T cell genomes, was loaded into each replicate PCR. The purified libraries were quantified using a Qubit 3.0 fluorometer, sized with a Bioanalyzer 2100, and then quantified again using the KAPA Library Quantification kit. Every immunoSEQ 96-well plate was sequenced on a dedicated single-read 150-cycle Illumina NextSeq 550 flow cell. In the source study's methods: The immunoSEQ output contained only junctional sequences without quality scores, so filtering could not match that applied to full-length reads. Sequences were annotated with PyIR, a Python wrapper for IgBLAST v1.9, using IMGT germline references to assign V/J genes and CDR3. Reads were filtered out if the reads had weak V/J assignments (E-value above 1e-6), no CDR3, stop codons, out-of-frame junctions, or ambiguous translated residues. V3J clonotypes were defined as sequences sharing the same inferred V gene, J gene, and CDR3 amino acid sequence. To compute the percentage overlap between repertoires, the number of shared unique clonotypes was divided by the size of the smaller repertoire. Three approaches were used to assess repertoire richness: RTK rarefaction, the Chao1 estimator, and Recon v2.1 estimates of unobserved clonotypes. For all TCRbeta clonotypes obtained by the gDNA method from several donors, generation probabilities were computed with OLGA. The immuneACCESS repertoire file appears here via TCRdb, limited to in-frame rearrangements. These files lack a portion of the clones; in checked studies, under half of the deficit traces to unresolved V genes, and the cause of the others is not known. The V and J calls and clone size come from that table; D and trimming were worked out from the DNA. In all, the sample holds 2.3 million or so clones, and over 85% of those were seen once. The top ten clones comprise around 0.4% of the sample.

With respect to this clone: Its target antigen remains unknown. Qualities for individual bases were not recorded, and no much larger clone is one base off.

Donors were healthy HIV-negative adults with no recently reported acute infections or vaccinations. Every donor was a Caucasian adult residing in Nashville, Tennessee, USA. CD4+ T cells were enriched through magnetic negative selection, after which naive cells were positively selected on CD45RA and the remaining negative fraction served as the memory subset. Blood was collected by leukapheresis, and PBMCs were isolated by Ficoll-Histopaque density gradient centrifugation and then cryopreserved in liquid nitrogen vapor phase. Analytical flow cytometry was used to check the purity and quantity of every magnetically sorted T cell population. Genomic DNA was isolated from every sorted fraction and measured by UV absorbance on a Nanodrop 2000c. General conclusions and limits of the study: Only blood was sampled, and tissue TCR repertoires likely differ from those in blood. Because the study included only a small number of donors, the genetic and exposure-history diversity represented was limited. Compared with non-shared clonotypes, the clonotypes found in all four sorted-subset donors had higher generation probabilities. Based on pairwise subsampling, the degree of clonotype sharing among donors was expected to be affected by sequencing depth. About 4.5% of naive CD4, approximately 3.7% of naive CD8, 2.3% of memory CD4, and more than 0.35% of memory CD8 clonotypes were shared across several donors. Larger estimated clonotype richness was generally found for naive subsets than for memory subsets. Rarefaction of sorted-subset datasets indicated incomplete sequencing despite the large sequencing depth.

The TCR originated in a man aged 18 to 35 in good health. Some clones in this sample may be carry-over from other donors' samples. The source material was naive CD4+ T cells from PBMCs. This sample's cell subset or site label indicates: CD45RA+ positively selected.

The DNA sequence is given as TGTGCCAGCAGTCCTTTCTTAAGGGGAAGAAACACCGGGGAGCTGTTTTTT. Translated, this gives CASSPFLRGRNTGELFF. Recombination linked TRBV27 to TRBJ2-2, with a tentative D gene TRBD1 over 5 matching bases. The CDR3 runs 17 amino acids, cysteine and phenylalanine included. The sequence is cut down to CDR3 DNA, 51 bases in frame from base 1. Based on the germline V gene (reference sequence), the CDR1 and CDR2 sequences are MNHEY and SMNVEV. Relative to germline, V is 5 bases shorter and J is 2 bases shorter, with 18 bases between their ends.